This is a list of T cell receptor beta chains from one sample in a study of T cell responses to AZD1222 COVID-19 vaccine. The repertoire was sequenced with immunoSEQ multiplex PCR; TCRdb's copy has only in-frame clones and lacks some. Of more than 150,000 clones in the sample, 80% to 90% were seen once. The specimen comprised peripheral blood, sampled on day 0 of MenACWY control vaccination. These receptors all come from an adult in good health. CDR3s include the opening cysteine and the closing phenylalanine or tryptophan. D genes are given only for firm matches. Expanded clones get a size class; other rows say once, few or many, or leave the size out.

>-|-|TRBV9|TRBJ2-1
TGTGCCAGCAGCGGGGGGCTGTCGAGCTCCTACAATGAGCAGTTCTTC
CASSGGLSSSYNEQFF
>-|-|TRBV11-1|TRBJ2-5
TGTGCCAGCAGCCGCCCAGTACAAGAGACCCAGTACTTC
CASSRPVQETQYF
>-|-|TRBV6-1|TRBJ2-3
TGTGCCAGCAGTGAACTCAGGGGTAACACAGATACGCAGTATTTT
CASSELRGNTDTQYF
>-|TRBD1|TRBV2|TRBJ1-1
TGTGCCAGCATCTGGGACAGGACGTATAACACTGAAGCTTTCTTT
CASIWDRTYNTEAFF
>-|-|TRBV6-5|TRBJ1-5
TGTGCCAGCAGTTACTCCGTCCTGAGCAATCAGCCCCAGCATTTT
CASSYSVLSNQPQHF
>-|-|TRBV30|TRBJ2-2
TGTGCCTGGAATTTCCGCGGGGCCGGGGAGCTGTTTTTT
CAWNFRGAGELFF
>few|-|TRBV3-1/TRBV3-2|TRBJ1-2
TGTGCCAGCAGCCAAGCCCGTATGTCCGGCTACACCTTC
CASSQARMSGYTF
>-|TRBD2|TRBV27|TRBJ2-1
TGTGCCAGCAGTCCCGGGACTAGCGGGAGGTCGGTGTCGTTTAATGAGCAGTTCTTC
CASSPGTSGRSVSFNEQFF
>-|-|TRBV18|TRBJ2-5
TGTGCCAGCTCACCACCTAACTTAGGGGCGAAAGAGACCCAGTACTTC
CASSPPNLGAKETQYF
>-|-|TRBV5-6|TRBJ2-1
TGTGCCAGCAGCTTATACAATGAGCAGTTCTTC
CASSLYNEQFF
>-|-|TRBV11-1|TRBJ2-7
TGTGCCAGCAGCAGGGACCGAACCTACGAGCAGTACTTC
CASSRDRTYEQYF
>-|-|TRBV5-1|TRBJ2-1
TGCGCCAGCAGCAAGGACTTCCAGTACAATGAGCAGTTCTTC
CASSKDFQYNEQFF
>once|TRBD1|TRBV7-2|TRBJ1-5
TGTGCCAGCAGCCCCGGACAGGGTGACCAGCCCCAGCATTTT
CASSPGQGDQPQHF
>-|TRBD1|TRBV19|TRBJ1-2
TGTGCCAGTAGTTTTTTTGACAGGGGGCCCAATGGCTACACCTTC
CASSFFDRGPNGYTF
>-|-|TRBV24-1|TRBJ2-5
TGTGCCACCAGTGAGTCTACAGGGAAAGAGACCCAGTACTTC
CATSESTGKETQYF
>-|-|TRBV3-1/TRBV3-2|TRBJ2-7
TGTGCCAGCAGCCCCAGTAGCGCCACCGAGTACGAGCAGTACTTC
CASSPSSATEYEQYF
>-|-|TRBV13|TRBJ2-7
TGTGCCAGCAGCCACACCGCAAGCATCCACGAGCAGTACTTC
CASSHTASIHEQYF
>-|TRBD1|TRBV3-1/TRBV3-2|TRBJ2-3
TGTGCCAGCAGCCAAGCTTCCGGGACAGGCACAGATACGCAGTATTTT
CASSQASGTGTDTQYF
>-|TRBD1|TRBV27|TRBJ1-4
TGTGCCAGCAGTGCCGGACAGGGGGCTAATGAAAAACTGTTTTTT
CASSAGQGANEKLFF
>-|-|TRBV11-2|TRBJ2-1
TGTGCCAGCAGCCAGACACTTTACAATGAGCAGTTCTTC
CASSQTLYNEQFF
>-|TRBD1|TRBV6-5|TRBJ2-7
TGTGCCAGCAGTCGAGAGGCGACAGGGGGCTACGAGCAGTACTTC
CASSREATGGYEQYF
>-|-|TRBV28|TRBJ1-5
TGTGCCAGCGGACACGTCAATCAGCCCCAGCATTTT
CASGHVNQPQHF
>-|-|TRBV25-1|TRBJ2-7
TGTGCCAGCAGTTATCAGTTGCACTACGAGCAGTACTTC
CASSYQLHYEQYF